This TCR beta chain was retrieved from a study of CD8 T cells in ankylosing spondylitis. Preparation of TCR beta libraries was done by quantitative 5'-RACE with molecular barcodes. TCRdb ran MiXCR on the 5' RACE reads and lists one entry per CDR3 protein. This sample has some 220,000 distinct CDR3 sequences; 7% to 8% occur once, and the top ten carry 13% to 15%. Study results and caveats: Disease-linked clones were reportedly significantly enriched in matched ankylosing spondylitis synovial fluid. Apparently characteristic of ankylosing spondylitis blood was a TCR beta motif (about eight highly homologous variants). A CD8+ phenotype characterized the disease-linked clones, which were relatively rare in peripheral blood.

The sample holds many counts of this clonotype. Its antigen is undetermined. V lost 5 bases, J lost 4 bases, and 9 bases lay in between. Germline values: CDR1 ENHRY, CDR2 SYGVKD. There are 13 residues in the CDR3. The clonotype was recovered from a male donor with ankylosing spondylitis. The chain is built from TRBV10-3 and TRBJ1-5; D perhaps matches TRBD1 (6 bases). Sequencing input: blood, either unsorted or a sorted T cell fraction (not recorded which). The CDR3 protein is CAISSDRNQPQHF. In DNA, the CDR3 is TGTGCCATCAGTTCTGACAGGAATCAGCCCCAGCATTTT.